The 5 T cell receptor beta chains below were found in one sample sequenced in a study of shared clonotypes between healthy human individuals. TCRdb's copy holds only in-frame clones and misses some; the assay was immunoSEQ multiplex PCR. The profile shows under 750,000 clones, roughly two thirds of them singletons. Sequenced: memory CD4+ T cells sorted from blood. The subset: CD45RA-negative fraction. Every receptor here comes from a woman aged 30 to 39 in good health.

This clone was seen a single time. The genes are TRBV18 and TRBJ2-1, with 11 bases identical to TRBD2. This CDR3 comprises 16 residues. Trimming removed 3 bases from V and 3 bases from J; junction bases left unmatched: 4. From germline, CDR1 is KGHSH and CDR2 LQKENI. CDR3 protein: CASSPTSGSVYNEQFF. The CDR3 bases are TGTGCCAGCTCACCCACTAGCGGGAGCGTCTACAATGAGCAGTTCTTC.

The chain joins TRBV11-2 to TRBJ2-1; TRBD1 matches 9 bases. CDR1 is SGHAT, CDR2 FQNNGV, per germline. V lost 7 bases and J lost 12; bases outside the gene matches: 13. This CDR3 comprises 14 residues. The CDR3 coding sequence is TGTGCCAGCACCCCCCCGGGGACAGGGTATTTGCAGTTCTTC. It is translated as CASTPPGTGYLQFF.

The CDR3 sequence: CASSIGGQLNTEAFF. The CDR3 DNA follows: TGTGCCAGTAGTATAGGTGGACAGCTGAACACTGAAGCTTTCTTT. The chain carries TRBV19 and TRBJ1-1; D is possibly TRBD1 (6 bases). V lost 1 base, J lost 0 bases, and 9 bases lay in between. Germline-derived CDR1 and CDR2 are LNHDA and SQIVND (reference sequence). This CDR3 region has 15 residues. Supplemented by reference TRBV19 and TRBJ1-1, the full variable domain reads DGGITQSPKYLFRKEGQNVTLSCEQNLNHDAMYWYRQDPGQGLRLIYYSQIVNDFQKGDIAEGYSVSREKKESFPLTVTSAQKNPTAFYLCASSIGGQLNTEAFFGQGTRLTVV.

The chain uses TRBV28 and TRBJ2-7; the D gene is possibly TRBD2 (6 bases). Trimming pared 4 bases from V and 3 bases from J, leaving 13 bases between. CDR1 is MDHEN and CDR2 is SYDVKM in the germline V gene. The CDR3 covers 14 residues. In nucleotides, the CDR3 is TGTGCCAGCAGTTCATTGTCGGGAGACTACGAGCAGTACTTC. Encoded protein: CASSSLSGDYEQYF.

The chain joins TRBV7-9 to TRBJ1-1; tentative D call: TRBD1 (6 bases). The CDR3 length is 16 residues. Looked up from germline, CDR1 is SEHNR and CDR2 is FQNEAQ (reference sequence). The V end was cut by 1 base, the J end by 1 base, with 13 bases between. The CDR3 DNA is TGTGCCAGCAGCTTAGTTCAGGGGTTTGAGAACACTGAAGCTTTCTTT. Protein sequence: CASSLVQGFENTEAFF.